The sequence of this T cell receptor beta chain was determined in a study of lymphopenia after photon versus proton radiotherapy. Study observations and caveats: Relative stability marked proton patients; photon patients lost diversity and naive cells. Post-nadir diversity loss with photons came from oligoclonal expansion, particularly CD8+ Temra cells. Larger post-nadir TCR diversity loss correlated inversely with survival in deceased patients. Better survival with proton therapy was suggested as possible, not demonstrated.

A note on this clone: What it binds is unknown.

Profiled with immunoSEQ multiplex PCR; TCRdb holds only in-frame clones, not every one. The sample yields more than 15,000 clones, 75% to 95% seen once. This clonotype was obtained from a man in his sixties with pancreatic cancer. Sequencing used peripheral blood, obtained from a patient treated with photon-based radiotherapy.

The CDR3 region has the DNA TGTGCCAGCAGCTTAGGAGAGGGGGCTAACTATGGCTACACCTTC. It translates to CASSLGEGANYGYTF. This rearrangement joins TRBV7-3 to TRBJ1-2; perhaps TRBD1 as D (6 bases). In germline, CDR1 is SGHTA, CDR2 FQGTGA. The CDR3 consists of 15 residues. V was clipped by 2 bases and J by 0 bases, with 10 bases between them.